This T cell receptor beta chain was captured in a study of T cells in localized non-small cell lung cancer. This CDR3 spans 17 amino acids. Germline V lookup: CDR1 MNHGY, CDR2 SAAAGT. The germline V and J ends were trimmed by 5 bases and 6 bases, with 22 bases remaining between them. To note about this clone: Its antigen is not identified.

The data were produced by immunoSEQ multiplex PCR, yet TCRdb's version contains in-frame clones alone and is incomplete. Of about 2,600 clones in the sample, roughly a fifth were seen once. Study findings and constraints: A median about 62 of the top 100 tumor clones appeared in adjacent lung. Higher adjacent-lung clonality was associated with shorter survival.

The sequence came from a male donor aged 60 or over with stage III squamous cell lung carcinoma. The sample here was lung tumor tissue, taken before any cancer treatment. J is TRBJ2-2 and V is TRBV6-8; D gene unclear. The chain's CDR3 is CASSDLGGSVPSGELFF. CDR3 nucleotides: TGTGCCAGCAGTGACCTAGGCGGCTCTGTCCCCTCCGGGGAGCTGTTTTTT.